The 13 T cell receptor beta chains below come from one sample, sequenced in a study of blood T cell repertoires in COVID-19. Generated by immunoSEQ multiplex PCR, the TCRdb table keeps only in-frame clones and is missing some. The profile shows 90,000 to 110,000 clones, 85% of them singletons. The sample consisted of peripheral blood. The receptors were sampled from a man in his forties or fifties with acute or convalescent COVID-19.

This chain uses TRBV28 with TRBJ2-4, with 9 bases fitting TRBD2. J lost 0 bases, V lost 3 bases, and 6 bases had no gene match. The CDR3 is 17 amino acids. The germline CDR1 and CDR2 sequences are MDHEN and SYDVKM. The CDR3 loop reads CASSLQTSGLAKNIQYF. The CDR3, as DNA: TGTGCCAGCAGTTTGCAGACTAGCGGACTAGCCAAAAACATTCAGTACTTC.

The chain joins TRBV5-1 to TRBJ2-1, with TRBD2 matching 9 bases. J lost 5 bases, V lost 4 bases, and 13 bases had no gene match. Germline V gives CDR1 SGHRS, CDR2 YFSETQ. This CDR3 is 17 amino acids long. Here the CDR3 reads CASSTRPLAGDNNEQFF. CDR3 bases: TGCGCCAGCAGCACCCGCCCTTTAGCGGGAGACAACAATGAGCAGTTCTTC.

The chain carries TRBV21-1 and TRBJ1-2; TRBD1 is taken as the D call from the table, unchecked against the DNA. TRBV21-1 is reported as a pseudogene. The CDR3 consists of 15 residues. As DNA, the CDR3 is TGTGCCAGCAGCAAAGAAGGGGGCGCTTTCTATGGCTACACCTTC. Its translation: CASSKEGGAFYGYTF.

The sample holds one count of this clone. This chain connects TRBV10-3 to TRBJ2-5, with 8 nucleotides matching TRBD2. Germline V gene data show CDR1 as ENHRY and CDR2 as SYGVKD. Trimming cost V 6 bases and J 1 base; bases outside gene matches: 4. The CDR3 covers 14 residues. The chain's CDR3 is CAIRAGEVQETQYF. CDR3 in DNA: TGTGCCATCAGAGCGGGAGAGGTCCAAGAGACCCAGTACTTC.

The chain recombines TRBV18 with TRBJ1-1; no definite D call. Germline lookup yields CDR1 KGHSH and CDR2 LQKENI. V was pared by 8 bases and J by 4 bases, with 11 bases between. The CDR3 sequence is 12 residues long. In nucleotides, the CDR3 is TGTGCCAGCAGTGGAGGGATCACTGAAGCTTTCTTT. It specifies CASSGGITEAFF.

The genes are TRBV7-9 and TRBJ1-1; TRBD1 aligns across 8 bases. Germline trimming cut 3 bases from V and 4 bases from J; bases unmatched to any gene: 4. CDR1 and CDR2 from the germline V gene are SEHNR and FQNEAQ (reference sequence). The CDR3 consists of 14 residues. CDR3 sequence (DNA): TGTGCCAGCAGCTTCGGACAGGGAATCACTGAAGCTTTCTTT. Translating gives CASSFGQGITEAFF.

The CDR3 coding sequence is TGTGCCAGCAGTTTCATTGGCGGGCGCACTGAAGCTTTCTTT. This gives the protein CASSFIGGRTEAFF. The chain links TRBV27 to TRBJ1-1; no clear D gene. Germline CDR1 MNHEY, CDR2 SMNVEV (reference sequence). The V end lost 3 bases, the J end lost 4 bases, and 12 bases lay between the germline ends. CDR3 size: 14 residues.

The rearrangement links TRBV6-6 to TRBJ2-7; 7 bases line up with TRBD2. V was clipped by 7 bases and J by 3 bases; unmatched bases: 9. Germline V gene data show CDR1 as MNHNY and CDR2 as SVGAGI (reference sequence). This CDR3 spans 14 amino acids. The CDR3 spells CASTESGVGYEQYF. As DNA, the CDR3 is TGTGCCAGCACCGAGAGCGGGGTTGGCTACGAGCAGTACTTC.

The V gene is TRBV2, the J gene TRBJ2-3; 8 bases are shared with TRBD2. The CDR3 has 15 residues. Germline CDR1 SNHLY, CDR2 FYNNEI. The V segment lost 4 bases and the J segment 1 base; nucleotides outside the gene matches: 4. The chain's CDR3 is CASSAQTSGTDTQYF. The CDR3 coding sequence is TGTGCCAGCAGTGCCCAGACTAGCGGCACAGATACGCAGTATTTT.

This CDR3 is CASSQSPGHYSNQPQHF. CDR3 in DNA: TGTGCCAGCAGCCAATCTCCGGGACATTATAGCAATCAGCCCCAGCATTTT. The rearrangement links TRBV4-2 to TRBJ1-5; D may be TRBD1 (6 bases). The CDR3 totals 17 residues. The V end lost 2 bases, the J end lost 0 bases, and 14 bases lay between the germline ends. The germline CDR1 and CDR2 sequences are LGHNA and YNFKEQ.

This clone occurred a few times. The chain uses TRBV9 and TRBJ2-5; TRBD2 aligns across 8 bases. Germline V gene sequence: CDR1 SGDLS, CDR2 YYNGEE. V trimming: 3 bases; J trimming: 7 bases; junction bases outside the gene matches: 11. There are 15 residues in the CDR3. In DNA form, the CDR3 reads TGTGCCAGCAGCGAGAAGGGACTAGACTGGGGGACCCAGTACTTC. This encodes CASSEKGLDWGTQYF.

The gene calls are TRBV11-3 and TRBJ2-5; D is unclear. V was trimmed by 8 bases and J by 4 bases, leaving 14 bases between them. The CDR3 sequence is 13 residues long. Looked up from germline, CDR1 is SGHNT and CDR2 is YENEEA. The CDR3 nucleotides read TGTGCCAGCGCCTCGGAGTCAGTAGAGACCCAGTACTTC. Its translation is CASASESVETQYF.

This sequence joins TRBV5-1 and TRBJ2-1, with TRBD2 identical over 10 bases. Germline CDR1 and CDR2: SGHRS and YFSETQ. With 2 bases clipped from V and 2 bases from J, the junction kept 1 base outside the gene matches. The CDR3 sequence is 15 residues long. CDR3 nucleotides: TGCGCCAGCAGCTTAAGCGGGAGGGCCTACAATGAGCAGTTCTTC. It codes for CASSLSGRAYNEQFF.